This T cell receptor beta chain was obtained from a study of cytomegalovirus exposure and HLA in healthy donors. The study ran its PCR with 60 Vbeta and 13 Jbeta primers. TCRdb's copy holds only in-frame clones and misses some; the assay was immunoSEQ multiplex PCR. The data hold about 150,000 clones, with roughly 80% observed a single time. With respect to this clone: Its specificity is unknown.

Study-wide points: Rarity held for most TCR sequences, but there were some public TCRs that occurred in many donors. It was in a later analysis that TCR association rates were seen to vary by HLA locus, highest for DRB1 and lowest for HLA-C.

Per germline, CDR1 LGHNT and CDR2 FRNRAP. V was pared by 0 bases and J by 8 bases, with 16 bases between. The CDR3 consists of 15 residues. The TCR sequence derives from a human donor in good health. Sequencing was carried out using PBMCs. The genes are TRBV12-5 and TRBJ1-2, with D tentatively TRBD1 (5 bases). The CDR3 protein is CASGLVPPQGEGYTF. As DNA, the CDR3 is TGTGCTAGTGGTTTGGTACCCCCCCAGGGCGAGGGCTACACCTTC.